One and the same sample provided the 26 T cell receptor beta chains below, sequenced in a study of CD8 T cells in ankylosing spondylitis. One entry per CDR3 protein results from TCRdb running MiXCR on the 5' RACE reads. Here the sample spans about 240,000 distinct CDR3 sequences, around 7.8% being singletons. The source material was blood, either unsorted or a sorted T cell fraction (not recorded which). The receptors here all came from a male donor with ankylosing spondylitis or in good health (not recorded which).

This clonotype has a count of ten or more. The chain joins TRBV5-1 to TRBJ2-1; D remains ambiguous. Germline-derived CDR1 and CDR2 are SGHRS and YFSETQ. V was pared by 2 bases and J by 9 bases, with 12 bases between. The CDR3 consists of 13 residues. CDR3 loop: CASSFNSVGEQFF. In DNA, the CDR3 is TGCGCCAGCAGCTTTAACAGTGTCGGTGAGCAGTTCTTC. The full variable domain, with the rest looked up from reference TRBV5-1 and TRBJ2-1, is KAGVTQTPRYLIKTRGQQVTLSCSPISGHRSVSWYQQTPGQGLQFLFEYFSETQRNKGNFPGRFSGRQFSNSRSEMNVSTLELGDSALYLCASSFNSVGEQFFGPGTRLTVL.

This clonotype has a handful of counts. This rearrangement joins TRBV19 to TRBJ2-1; 11 nucleotides line up with TRBD2. Trimming cost V 1 base and J 4 bases; bases outside gene matches: 6. The CDR3 contains 17 residues. The V gene's germline CDR1 is LNHDA and CDR2 SQIVND (reference sequence). The DNA for the CDR3 is TGTGCCAGTAGTATAGTGGGGCGGACTAGCGGGTACAATGAGCAGTTCTTC. Amino acids: CASSIVGRTSGYNEQFF.

The rearrangement joins TRBV19 to TRBJ2-1; 7 nucleotides agree with TRBD2. CDR1 is LNHDA, CDR2 SQIVND, per germline (reference sequence). V trimming: 7 bases; J trimming: 8 bases; junction bases outside the gene matches: 17. The CDR3 contains 16 residues. For the CDR3, the DNA is TGTGCCAGTACCCCGATGTGGCGGGAGTACTTGGATGAGCAGTTCTTC. It yields the protein CASTPMWREYLDEQFF. Looking up the rest from reference TRBV19 and TRBJ2-1 gives the full variable domain: DGGITQSPKYLFRKEGQNVTLSCEQNLNHDAMYWYRQDPGQGLRLIYYSQIVNDFQKGDIAEGYSVSREKKESFPLTVTSAQKNPTAFYLCASTPMWREYLDEQFFGPGTRLTVL.

The V call is TRBV7-2, the J call TRBJ2-7; 8 bases are a match to TRBD1. Losses at the gene ends were 0 bases for V and 3 bases for J; bases not matched to a gene: 7. The CDR3 covers 16 residues. Looked up from germline, CDR1 is SGHTA and CDR2 is FQGNSA. The CDR3 spells CASSLAAQGALYEQYF. The CDR3 DNA reads as TGTGCCAGCAGCTTAGCGGCCCAGGGGGCCCTCTACGAGCAGTACTTC.

This clonotype came up many times. The genes are TRBV2 and TRBJ1-2; 9 nucleotides align to TRBD1. The junction had 18 bases not matched to a gene; V was cut back by 8 bases and J by 8 bases. The CDR3 totals 16 residues. Germline CDR1 reads SNHLY; CDR2 reads FYNNEI. The CDR3 DNA follows: TGTGCCAGCTACTACGGGGGACAGGGCCTCCCAGGGGGCTACACCTTC. Protein product: CASYYGGQGLPGGYTF. Full variable domain (remainder filled in from reference TRBV2 and TRBJ1-2): EPEVTQTPSHQVTQMGQEVILRCVPISNHLYFYWYRQILGQKVEFLVSFYNNEISEKSEIFDDQFSVERPDGSNFTLKIRSTKLEDSAMYFCASYYGGQGLPGGYTFGSGTRLTVV.

This clonotype was recorded many times. The chain employs TRBV7-9 and TRBJ2-7; no firm D call. Germline CDR1 reads SEHNR; CDR2 reads FQNEAQ (reference sequence). Between the trimmed V and J ends, which lost 4 bases and 6 bases, there was a span of 10 bases. There are 12 residues in the CDR3. The CDR3 protein is CASSSTAREQYF. CDR3 sequence (DNA): TGTGCCAGCAGCTCGACGGCGCGCGAGCAGTACTTC.

This clonotype showed up many times. V gene TRBV7-9 combines with J gene TRBJ2-7, with 7 bases matching TRBD2. The ends lost 0 bases at V and 2 bases at J; junction bases unmatched: 4. The CDR3 covers 15 residues. The germline gives CDR1 SEHNR, CDR2 FQNEAQ (reference sequence). The CDR3 sequence: CASSLARAGAYEQYF. CDR3 in DNA: TGTGCCAGCAGCTTAGCCAGGGCGGGGGCCTACGAGCAGTACTTC.

This clonotype was recorded many times. The chain combines TRBV20-1 with TRBJ1-1; 7 nucleotides agree with TRBD1. The V gene end was trimmed by 3 bases and the J gene end by 7 bases; junction bases not matched to a gene: 11. Germline lookup yields CDR1 DFQATT and CDR2 SNEGSKA (reference sequence). This CDR3 has 14 residues. CDR3 DNA: TGCAGTGCTAGGGATGACAGGGCCGCTATTGAAGCTTTCTTT. Translation gives CSARDDRAAIEAFF.

J is TRBJ1-5 and V is TRBV7-2; TRBD1 matches 8 bases. V was pared by 1 base and J by 4 bases, with 6 bases of the junction left unmatched. CDR3 size: 16 residues. CDR1 SGHTA and CDR2 FQGNSA come from the germline V gene. The CDR3 sequence is CASSLGGTGRNQPQHF. The DNA of the CDR3 is TGTGCCAGCAGCTTAGGAGGGACAGGCCGGAATCAGCCCCAGCATTTT. Complete variable domain (other parts from reference TRBV7-2 and TRBJ1-5): GAGVSQSPSNKVTEKGKDVELRCDPISGHTALYWYRQSLGQGLEFLIYFQGNSAPDKSGLPSDRFSAERTGGSVSTLTIQRTQQEDSAVYLCASSLGGTGRNQPQHFGDGTRLSIL.

This clonotype was detected ten times or more. V gene TRBV6-6 combines with J gene TRBJ2-3; D is unclear. Trimming took 7 bases from V and 5 from J, leaving 10 bases between them. From germline, CDR1 is MNHNY and CDR2 SVGAGI (reference sequence). CDR3 size: 12 residues. CDR3 sequence reads: CASKVREDTQYF. The CDR3 DNA reads as TGTGCCAGCAAGGTACGAGAAGATACGCAGTATTTT.

This clonotype was counted at least ten times. The V and J genes are TRBV29-1 and TRBJ2-1, with D possibly being TRBD1 or TRBD2 (5 bases each). The V and J ends lost 4 bases and 7 bases respectively, with 5 bases between them. CDR1 SQVTM and CDR2 ANQGSEA come from the germline V gene. The CDR3 has 10 amino acids. CDR3: CSVGGNEQFF. The DNA of the CDR3 is TGCAGCGTTGGGGGGAATGAGCAGTTCTTC.

Many counts were recorded for this clonotype. V and J are TRBV7-6 and TRBJ2-1; D is possibly TRBD1 (6 bases). The V gene lost 6 bases and the J gene lost 4 bases, with 13 bases spanning the gap. Per germline, CDR1 SGHVS and CDR2 FNYEAQ. The CDR3 contains 14 residues. CDR3 amino acids: CASSRTEGYNEQFF. CDR3 nucleotide sequence: TGTGCCAGCAGTAGGACAGAAGGTTACAATGAGCAGTTCTTC.

There are many counts of this clonotype. The chain carries TRBV19 and TRBJ1-5, with TRBD1 matching over 9 bases. The CDR3 is 13 residues long. In germline, CDR1 is LNHDA, CDR2 SQIVND (reference sequence). After removal of 4 bases from V and 7 bases from J, the junction contained 2 bases not matched to a gene. CDR3 residues: CASSTDRGQPQHF. CDR3 in DNA: TGTGCCAGTAGTACGGACAGGGGACAGCCCCAGCATTTT.

This clonotype was seen at least ten times. The rearrangement uses TRBV12-3 or TRBV12-4 and TRBJ1-5, with 7 bases matching TRBD1. The length of the CDR3 is 15 residues. The V segment lost 5 bases and the J segment 6 bases; nucleotides outside the gene matches: 10. The CDR3 sequence is CASSTQQGKGQPQHF. The DNA of the CDR3 is TGTGCCAGCAGTACCCAACAGGGGAAGGGTCAGCCCCAGCATTTT.

In its sample, this clonotype was seen many times. This rearrangement joins TRBV5-6 to TRBJ1-2, with 10 bases fitting TRBD1. V lost 0 bases to trimming and J lost 1 base; unmatched junction nucleotides: 6. CDR1 and CDR2 (germline): SGHDT, YYEEEE. The CDR3 contains 17 residues. CDR3 nucleotide sequence: TGTGCCAGCAGCTTGGGCCTTGGACAGGGGGGTAACTATGGCTACACCTTC. Residues: CASSLGLGQGGNYGYTF.

The chain joins TRBV12-3 or TRBV12-4 to TRBJ2-1; D uncertain. Deletions cut 6 bases from V and 9 bases from J, with 15 bases between. This CDR3 has 13 amino acids. The CDR3, as DNA: TGTGCCAGCAGCCCCGACATCCCGGTTGAGCAGTTCTTC. Protein: CASSPDIPVEQFF.

This sequence joins TRBV30 and TRBJ2-1, with 8 bases fitting TRBD2. The CDR3 loop spans 19 amino acids. The V segment lost 1 base and the J segment 5 bases; nucleotides outside the gene matches: 19. Germline-derived CDR1 and CDR2 are GTSNPN and SVGIG (reference sequence). CDR3 amino acids: CAWSARSGEIPFWDNEQFF. DNA for the CDR3: TGTGCCTGGAGTGCCCGTAGCGGGGAGATACCATTCTGGGACAATGAGCAGTTCTTC.

This clonotype was seen repeatedly, ten times or more. The chain uses TRBV29-1 and TRBJ1-4; 11 bases fit TRBD1. CDR3 length: 14 amino acids. The J segment lost 6 bases and the V segment lost 1 base, leaving 1 base of the junction unmatched. Per the germline V gene, CDR1 is SQVTM and CDR2 is ANQGSEA. CDR3 sequence (DNA): TGCAGCGTTGAAGGGGACAGGGGGGATGAAAAACTGTTTTTT. Translated, it gives CSVEGDRGDEKLFF.

This clonotype showed up many times. The J gene is TRBJ2-3, the V gene TRBV20-1; TRBD2 matches 8 bases. Germline V gene data show CDR1 as DFQATT and CDR2 as SNEGSKA (reference sequence). The CDR3 length is 14 residues. The trim removed 3 bases at V and 3 bases at J, leaving 5 bases unmatched. The CDR3 coding sequence is TGCAGTGCTAGCTTCAGCGGGAGAACAGATACGCAGTATTTT. Protein sequence: CSASFSGRTDTQYF.

This clonotype was counted many times. V is TRBV12-3 or TRBV12-4 and J is TRBJ2-1; 8 bases line up with TRBD2. V was pared by 6 bases and J by 9 bases, with 10 bases of the junction left unmatched. The CDR3 contains 14 residues. CDR3 nucleotide sequence: TGTGCCAGCAGACCAGGACTAGCTCCTGGTGAGCAGTTCTTC. It encodes CASRPGLAPGEQFF.

This clonotype was seen a few times. The chain uses TRBV25-1 and TRBJ1-3; no firm D call. This CDR3 region has 17 residues. Trimming shortened V by 0 bases and J by 0 bases, and 12 bases separated the two germline ends. Germline CDR1 is MGHDK and CDR2 is SYGVNS. CDR3 nucleotides: TGTGCCAGCAGTGAATATATTCACTGGAGCTCTGGAAACACCATATATTTT. Its protein is CASSEYIHWSSGNTIYF.

This clonotype was seen repeatedly, ten times or more. The chain joins TRBV6-1 to TRBJ2-7; D gene uncertain. This CDR3 has 14 residues. The germline V gene has CDR1 MNHNS and CDR2 SASEGT. V gave up 4 bases and J gave up 2 bases, with 12 bases separating them. Here the CDR3 DNA reads TGTGCCAGCAGTGGCACAGACGAGGCCTACGAGCAGTACTTC. Its translation is CASSGTDEAYEQYF.

The V call is TRBV3-1, the J call TRBJ2-7; 9 bases map to TRBD1. This CDR3 region has 19 residues. V lost 11 bases, J lost 0 bases, and 23 bases stayed unmatched. CDR1 is LGHDT and CDR2 is YNNKEL in the germline V gene (reference sequence). The CDR3 loop is CACSRYRGPGSRPSYEQYF. The CDR3 DNA follows: TGTGCCTGCTCCCGATACAGGGGGCCCGGGTCGCGTCCCTCCTACGAGCAGTACTTC.

This clonotype was observed at least ten times. The chain carries TRBV6-1 and TRBJ1-3; a possible D gene is TRBD1 (5 bases). This CDR3 region has 14 residues. Germline V gene lookup returns CDR1 MNHNS and CDR2 SASEGT. Trimming removed 6 bases from V and 1 base from J, with 10 bases in between. The CDR3 nucleotides are TGTGCCAGCAGCGGCCGGGGGTCTGGAAACACCATATATTTT. Protein: CASSGRGSGNTIYF.

This clonotype showed up many times. The genes are TRBV7-6 and TRBJ2-1, with D perhaps TRBD1 or TRBD2 (5 bases each). In germline, CDR1 is SGHVS, CDR2 FNYEAQ. This CDR3 is 15 amino acids long. Trimming cost V 6 bases and J 2 bases, with 14 bases left between them. CDR3 amino acids: CASRQNRDPYNEQFF. CDR3 bases: TGTGCCAGCAGACAGAACCGGGACCCCTACAATGAGCAGTTCTTC. Full variable domain (missing parts from reference TRBV7-6 and TRBJ2-1): GAGVSQSPRYKVTKRGQDVALRCDPISGHVSLYWYRQALGQGPEFLTYFNYEAQQDKSGLPNDRFSAERPEGSISTLTIQRTEQRDSAMYRCASRQNRDPYNEQFFGPGTRLTVL.

This clonotype was observed at least ten times. The rearrangement uses TRBV12-3 or TRBV12-4 and TRBJ2-1; 7 bases fit TRBD1. The CDR3 extends over 14 amino acids. With 5 bases clipped from V and 6 bases from J, the junction kept 7 bases outside the gene matches. The CDR3: CASSPPQGINEQFF. The CDR3, as DNA: TGTGCCAGCAGTCCCCCACAGGGGATCAATGAGCAGTTCTTC.